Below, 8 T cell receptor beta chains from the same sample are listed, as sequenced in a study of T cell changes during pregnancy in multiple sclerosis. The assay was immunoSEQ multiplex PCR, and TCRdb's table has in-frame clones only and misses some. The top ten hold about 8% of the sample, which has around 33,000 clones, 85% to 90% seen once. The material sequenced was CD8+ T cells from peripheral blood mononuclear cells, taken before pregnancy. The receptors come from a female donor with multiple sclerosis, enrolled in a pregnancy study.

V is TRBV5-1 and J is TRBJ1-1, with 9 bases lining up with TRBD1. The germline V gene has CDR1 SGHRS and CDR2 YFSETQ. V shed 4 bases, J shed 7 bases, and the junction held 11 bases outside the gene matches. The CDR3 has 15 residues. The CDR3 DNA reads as TGCGCCAGCAGCAGGGGACAGGGTAAGGCTATTGAAGCTTTCTTT. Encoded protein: CASSRGQGKAIEAFF.

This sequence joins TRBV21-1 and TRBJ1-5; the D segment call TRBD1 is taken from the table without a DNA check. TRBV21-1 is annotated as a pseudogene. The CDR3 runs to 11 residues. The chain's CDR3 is CASSPSQPQHF. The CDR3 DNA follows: TGTGCCAGCAGCCCCAGTCAGCCCCAGCATTTT.

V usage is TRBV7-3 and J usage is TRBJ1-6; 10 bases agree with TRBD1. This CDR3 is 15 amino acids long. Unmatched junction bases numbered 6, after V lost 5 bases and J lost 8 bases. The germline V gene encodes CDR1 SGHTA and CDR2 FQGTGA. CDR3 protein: CASSQSGTGDSPLHF. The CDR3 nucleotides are TGTGCCAGCAGCCAAAGCGGGACAGGGGATTCACCCCTCCACTTT.

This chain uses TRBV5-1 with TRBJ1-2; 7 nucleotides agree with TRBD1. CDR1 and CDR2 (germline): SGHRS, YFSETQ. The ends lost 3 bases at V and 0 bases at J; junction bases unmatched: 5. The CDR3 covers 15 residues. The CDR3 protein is CASSSLDRSNYGYTF. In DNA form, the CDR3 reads TGCGCCAGCAGCTCCCTGGACAGGTCTAACTATGGCTACACCTTC.

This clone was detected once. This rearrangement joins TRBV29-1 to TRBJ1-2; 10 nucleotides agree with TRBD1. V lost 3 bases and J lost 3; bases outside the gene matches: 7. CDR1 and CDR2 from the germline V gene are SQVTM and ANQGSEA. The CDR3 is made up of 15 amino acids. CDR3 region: CSVEDRGGLDYGYTF. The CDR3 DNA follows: TGCAGCGTTGAGGACAGGGGGGGTTTAGACTATGGCTACACCTTC. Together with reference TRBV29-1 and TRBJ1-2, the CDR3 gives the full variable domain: SAVISQKPSRDICQRGTSLTIQCQVDSQVTMMFWYRQQPGQSLTLIATANQGSEATYESGFVIDKFPISRPNLTFSTLTVSNMSPEDSSIYLCSVEDRGGLDYGYTFGSGTRLTVV.

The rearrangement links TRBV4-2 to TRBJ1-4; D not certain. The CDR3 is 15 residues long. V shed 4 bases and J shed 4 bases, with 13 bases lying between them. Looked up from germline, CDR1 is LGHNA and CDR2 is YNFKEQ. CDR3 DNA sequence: TGTGCCAGCAGCCGTCGGGGAGAAATTAATGAAAAACTGTTTTTT. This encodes CASSRRGEINEKLFF.

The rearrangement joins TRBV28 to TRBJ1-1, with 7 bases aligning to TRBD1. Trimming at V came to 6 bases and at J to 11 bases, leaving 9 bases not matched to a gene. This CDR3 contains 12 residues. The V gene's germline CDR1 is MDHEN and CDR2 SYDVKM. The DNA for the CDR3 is TGTGCCAGCAGCCATACTGACAGGGCGGCTTTCTTT. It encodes CASSHTDRAAFF.

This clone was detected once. CDR3 DNA sequence: TGTGCCAGCTCACCATACGGCGGGGAGCTGCTCTCTGGAAACACCATATATTTT. This translates into CASSPYGGELLSGNTIYF. This rearrangement joins TRBV18 to TRBJ1-3; no clear D. Germline V CDR1 and CDR2: KGHSH, LQKENI. Trimming pared 2 bases from V and 0 bases from J, leaving 17 bases between. The CDR3 has 18 amino acids.